The 27 T cell receptor beta chains in this list originate from one sample, sequenced in a study of T cell responses to AZD1222 COVID-19 vaccine (dated by TCRdb to about 2021). The library was generated by the immunoSEQ multiplex PCR assay. TCRdb re-hosts the immuneACCESS table, in-frame sequences only. Its copies lack some clones; in the studies checked, an unresolved V gene accounts for under half of them, and the cause for the rest is not known. This sample comprises about 93,000 clones, 70% to 90% of them detected only once. The ten largest clones capture around 8.2% of the sample. Explained via the paper, the time point label denotes: baseline before first vaccination. Sample: peripheral blood, taken on day 0 of AZD1222 vaccination. The receptor set was obtained from an adult in good health.

There are many counts of this clone. This chain links TRBV4-3 with TRBJ2-2; 7 bases are shared with TRBD2. Trimming took 1 base from V and 4 from J; bases not matched to a gene: 3. Germline loops: CDR1 LGHNA, CDR2 YSLEER. This CDR3 has 15 amino acids. CDR3 in DNA: TGCGCCAGCAGCCAAGTCCCGGGGGGCACCGGGGAGCTGTTTTTT. Amino acid sequence: CASSQVPGGTGELFF.

The CDR3 reads CASSFDRSYGYTF. The CDR3 nucleotides are TGTGCCAGCAGCTTTGACAGATCCTATGGCTACACCTTC. The genes are TRBV7-3 and TRBJ1-2; perhaps TRBD1 as D (5 bases). The germline V and J ends were trimmed by 3 bases and 4 bases, with 9 bases remaining between them. CDR1 is SGHTA and CDR2 is FQGTGA in the germline V gene. The CDR3 loop spans 13 amino acids. Full variable domain (remainder filled in from reference TRBV7-3 and TRBJ1-2): GAGVSQTPSNKVTEKGKYVELRCDPISGHTALYWYRQSLGQGPEFLIYFQGTGAADDSGLPNDRFFAVRPEGSVSTLKIQRTERGDSAVYLCASSFDRSYGYTFGSGTRLTVV.

The chain joins TRBV2 to TRBJ2-7; TRBD1 might be the D (5 bases). Trimming pared 6 bases from V and 7 bases from J, leaving 19 bases between. Germline lookup yields CDR1 SNHLY and CDR2 FYNNEI. The CDR3 extends over 14 amino acids. The CDR3: CASRVMAGQGEQYF. For the CDR3, the DNA is TGTGCCAGCAGGGTGATGGCAGGCCAGGGTGAGCAGTACTTC.

The rearrangement links TRBV25-1 to TRBJ2-5; a possible D gene is TRBD1 (6 bases). This CDR3 spans 15 amino acids. Germline CDR1 MGHDK, CDR2 SYGVNS. The germline V and J ends were trimmed by 1 base and 2 bases, with 11 bases remaining between them. In nucleotides, the CDR3 is TGTGCCAGCAGTGAATTAGGGGGTCCTCAAGAGACCCAGTACTTC. Amino acids: CASSELGGPQETQYF.

In this sample, this clone turned up a few times. The gene calls are TRBV29-1 and TRBJ2-7; D ambiguous. CDR1 and CDR2 from the germline V gene are SQVTM and ANQGSEA. The CDR3 extends over 12 amino acids. Trimming removed 6 bases at V and 4 bases at J, with 13 bases between. The CDR3 region has the DNA TGCAGCGTGAGGCACTCAACGTACGAGCAGTACTTC. This gives the protein CSVRHSTYEQYF.

This sequence joins TRBV30 and TRBJ1-5; D not certain. Trimming took off 2 bases at V and 0 bases at J, with 8 bases between the two ends. There are 14 residues in the CDR3. Germline V gene data show CDR1 as GTSNPN and CDR2 as SVGIG (reference sequence). CDR3 region: CAWSSPNSNQPQHF. As DNA, the CDR3 is TGTGCCTGGAGTTCACCGAATAGCAATCAGCCCCAGCATTTT.

The V gene is TRBV4-1, the J gene TRBJ1-5; D is possibly TRBD1 (6 bases). Trimming shortened V by 5 bases and J by 8 bases, and 22 bases separated the two germline ends. The CDR3 length is 16 residues. The germline V gene encodes CDR1 MGHRA and CDR2 YSYEKL. Written as DNA, the CDR3 is TGCGCCAGCAGCGCGATCGGTCGGGGGCCAAAAGAGCCCCAGCATTTT. Protein: CASSAIGRGPKEPQHF.

The gene calls are TRBV7-3 and TRBJ2-2, with D tentatively TRBD1 or TRBD2 (5 bases each). Germline CDR1 is SGHTA and CDR2 is FQGTGA. Trimming took 5 bases from V and 4 from J, leaving 14 bases between them. The CDR3 length is 15 residues. The CDR3 region has the DNA TGTGCCAGCAGCCCCGGGACCTCGTTCACCGGGGAGCTGTTTTTT. This sequence encodes CASSPGTSFTGELFF.

V gene TRBV5-8 combines with J gene TRBJ1-3; D perhaps matches TRBD1 (5 bases). This CDR3 spans 16 amino acids. The germline V and J ends were trimmed by 3 bases and 2 bases, with 15 bases remaining between them. Germline-derived CDR1 and CDR2 are SGHTS and YDEGEE. The CDR3 coding sequence is TGTGCCAGCAGCTCTCAACCTGGGGCAGCTGGAAACACCATATATTTT. Encoded protein: CASSSQPGAAGNTIYF.

The chain joins TRBV6-5 to TRBJ2-7; the D is unclear. V was trimmed by 4 bases and J by 4 bases, leaving 8 bases between them. The CDR3 is 12 amino acids. The germline V gene encodes CDR1 MNHEY and CDR2 SVGAGI. The chain's CDR3 is CASSSQRYEQYF. As DNA, the CDR3 is TGTGCCAGCAGTTCTCAAAGGTACGAGCAGTACTTC.

The chain has TRBV19 and TRBJ1-5; TRBD1 might be the D (5 bases). The length of the CDR3 is 13 residues. V was shortened by 5 bases and J by 9 bases, with 14 bases between the two germline ends. Germline V lookup: CDR1 LNHDA, CDR2 SQIVND (reference sequence). CDR3 DNA sequence: TGTGCCAGTAGTGAGGGGTACCCCGGGCCCCAGCATTTT. As protein: CASSEGYPGPQHF.

The V and J genes are TRBV6-7 and TRBJ1-3; D call uncertain. TRBV6-7 is flagged as an ORF with uncertain function. This CDR3 contains 14 residues. V lost 10 bases, J lost 0 bases, and 13 bases lay in between. The CDR3 reads CAIPDVSSGNTIYF. The CDR3 DNA reads TGTGCCATCCCTGACGTGAGCTCTGGAAACACCATATATTTT.

This clone was observed a few times. The rearrangement uses TRBV5-5 and TRBJ1-2; D uncertain. Trimming cost V 6 bases and J 5 bases, with 14 bases left between them. CDR1 is SGHKS, CDR2 YYEKEE, per germline (reference sequence). The CDR3 loop spans 13 amino acids. The CDR3 region is CASKGGLAYGYTF. The CDR3, as DNA: TGTGCCAGCAAAGGAGGACTTGCTTATGGCTACACCTTC. The whole variable domain, filled in from reference TRBV5-5 and TRBJ1-2, reads DAGVTQSPTHLIKTRGQQVTLRCSPISGHKSVSWYQQVLGQGPQFIFQYYEKEERGRGNFPDRFSARQFPNYSSELNVNALLLGDSALYLCASKGGLAYGYTFGSGTRLTVV.

This clone was picked up a small number of times. The chain recombines TRBV15 with TRBJ2-5; the match to TRBD2 covers 14 bases. The CDR3 covers 18 residues. CDR1 LNHNV and CDR2 YYDKDF come from the germline V gene (reference sequence). Losses at the gene ends were 3 bases for V and 5 bases for J; bases not matched to a gene: 11. CDR3: CATSSRTGGLAGAETQYF. CDR3 DNA sequence: TGTGCCACCAGCAGCCGTACCGGGGGACTAGCGGGAGCGGAGACCCAGTACTTC.

This chain joins TRBV11-2 and TRBJ2-2; the match to TRBD1 covers 10 bases. V lost 5 bases, J lost 6 bases, and 3 bases stayed unmatched. Germline CDR1 reads SGHAT; CDR2 reads FQNNGV. The CDR3 consists of 14 residues. The CDR3 region is CASSRDRGPGELFF. CDR3 nucleotides: TGTGCCAGCAGCCGAGACAGGGGGCCCGGGGAGCTGTTTTTT.

This clone was counted once. The chain combines TRBV9 with TRBJ2-2; D possibly uses TRBD1 or TRBD2 (6 bases each). Deletions cut 5 bases from V and 2 bases from J, with 13 bases between. Germline V gene lookup returns CDR1 SGDLS and CDR2 YYNGEE. This CDR3 spans 15 amino acids. The DNA of the CDR3 is TGTGCCAGCAGTAGGGGGGACTTAAACACCGGGGAGCTGTTTTTT. Residues: CASSRGDLNTGELFF.

The J gene is TRBJ1-2, the V gene TRBV10-3; 8 nucleotides agree with TRBD1. CDR3 length: 12 residues. Germline lookup yields CDR1 ENHRY and CDR2 SYGVKD. Trimming at V came to 4 bases and at J to 6 bases, leaving 1 base not matched to a gene. CDR3 sequence: CAISATGDGYTF. As DNA, the CDR3 is TGTGCCATCAGTGCGACAGGGGATGGCTACACCTTC.

The rearrangement joins TRBV11-3 to TRBJ1-2, with D possibly being TRBD1 (6 bases). The CDR3 totals 17 residues. The V gene lost 1 base and the J gene lost 4 bases, with 19 bases spanning the gap. Germline V gene lookup returns CDR1 SGHNT and CDR2 YENEEA. CDR3 coding DNA: TGTGCCAGCAGCTTAGGACCTGGGTTACAGGGAGGCTATGGCTACACCTTC. Its protein is CASSLGPGLQGGYGYTF. The full variable domain, its missing parts supplied by reference TRBV11-3 and TRBJ1-2, is EAGVVQSPRYKIIEKKQPVAFWCNPISGHNTLYWYLQNLGQGPELLIRYENEEAVDDSQLPKDRFSAERLKGVDSTLKIQPAELGDSAVYLCASSLGPGLQGGYGYTFGSGTRLTVV.

The V call is TRBV19, the J call TRBJ1-2, with D tentatively TRBD1 (5 bases). The CDR3 loop spans 13 amino acids. Trimming took 3 bases from V and 5 from J, leaving 10 bases between them. CDR1 and CDR2 from the germline V gene are LNHDA and SQIVND (reference sequence). The CDR3 loop is CASSISTAYGYTF. As DNA, the CDR3 is TGTGCCAGTAGTATTTCGACAGCATATGGCTACACCTTC.

This chain uses TRBV18 with TRBJ2-7; D is perhaps TRBD2 (5 bases). Trimming took 6 bases from V and 4 from J, leaving 10 bases between them. The V gene's germline CDR1 is KGHSH and CDR2 LQKENI. This CDR3 region has 12 residues. CDR3 in DNA: TGTGCCAGCTCCTCCCTAGCTTACGAGCAGTACTTC. Translated, it gives CASSSLAYEQYF.

The V and J genes are TRBV7-2 and TRBJ2-1, with D possibly matching TRBD2 (6 bases). CDR1 SGHTA and CDR2 FQGNSA come from the germline V gene. Trimming left V 1 base short and J 6 bases short, with 13 bases between. CDR3 size: 15 residues. CDR3 region: CASSLVAGRGNEQFF. CDR3 nucleotide sequence: TGTGCCAGCAGCTTAGTTGCGGGACGAGGCAATGAGCAGTTCTTC.

V gene TRBV3-1 (or the pseudogene TRBV3-2) combines with J gene TRBJ1-1, with D tentatively TRBD1 (5 bases). The CDR3 is 14 residues long. V lost 3 bases, J lost 5 bases, and 13 bases lay in between. CDR1 is LGHDT and CDR2 is YNNKEL in the germline V gene (reference sequence). CDR3 in amino acids: CASSQDTRGTEAFF. CDR3 nucleotide sequence: TGTGCCAGCAGCCAGGACACCCGAGGAACTGAAGCTTTCTTT.

V is TRBV7-8 and J is TRBJ2-7; D possibly corresponds to TRBD1 (5 bases). CDR1 is SGHVS, CDR2 FQNEAQ, per germline. V was cut by 6 bases and J by 3 bases, with 12 bases left in between. The CDR3 runs 13 residues. The CDR3 spells CASRIGQNYEQYF. CDR3 nucleotides: TGTGCCAGCAGAATTGGACAAAACTACGAGCAGTACTTC.

This sequence joins TRBV5-4 and TRBJ1-5; tentative D call: TRBD1 (6 bases). The CDR3 consists of 15 residues. Trimming removed 0 bases from V and 1 base from J, with 8 bases in between. The germline V gene has CDR1 SGHNT and CDR2 YYREEE (reference sequence). The CDR3 sequence: CASSLDRDSNQPQHF. CDR3 nucleotides: TGTGCCAGCAGCTTGGACAGGGACAGCAATCAGCCCCAGCATTTT. Supplemented by reference TRBV5-4 and TRBJ1-5, the full variable domain reads ETGVTQSPTHLIKTRGQQVTLRCSSQSGHNTVSWYQQALGQGPQFIFQYYREEENGRGNFPPRFSGLQFPNYSSELNVNALELDDSALYLCASSLDRDSNQPQHFGDGTRLSIL.

This chain joins TRBV19 and TRBJ2-1; D is undetermined. Trimming cost V 5 bases and J 7 bases, with 12 bases left between them. Germline CDR1 reads LNHDA; CDR2 reads SQIVND (reference sequence). The CDR3 loop spans 13 amino acids. The CDR3 here is CASSPVIQNEQFF. CDR3 nucleotide sequence: TGTGCCAGTAGTCCGGTTATACAGAATGAGCAGTTCTTC.

The V and J genes are TRBV5-4 and TRBJ2-7, with D unresolved. The germline V gene has CDR1 SGHNT and CDR2 YYREEE (reference sequence). Trimming took off 4 bases at V and 0 bases at J, with 2 bases between the two ends. The CDR3 is 11 amino acids. The CDR3 reads CASSSSYEQYF. CDR3 DNA sequence: TGTGCCAGCAGCAGCTCCTACGAGCAGTACTTC.

CDR3 DNA sequence: TGTGCCAGCAGCGCGATTAACTCCTACGAGCAGTACTTC. This codes for CASSAINSYEQYF. The J gene is TRBJ2-7, the V gene TRBV9, with D hard to call. This CDR3 comprises 13 residues. V was cut by 3 bases and J by 0 bases, with 7 bases left in between. The germline gives CDR1 SGDLS, CDR2 YYNGEE.